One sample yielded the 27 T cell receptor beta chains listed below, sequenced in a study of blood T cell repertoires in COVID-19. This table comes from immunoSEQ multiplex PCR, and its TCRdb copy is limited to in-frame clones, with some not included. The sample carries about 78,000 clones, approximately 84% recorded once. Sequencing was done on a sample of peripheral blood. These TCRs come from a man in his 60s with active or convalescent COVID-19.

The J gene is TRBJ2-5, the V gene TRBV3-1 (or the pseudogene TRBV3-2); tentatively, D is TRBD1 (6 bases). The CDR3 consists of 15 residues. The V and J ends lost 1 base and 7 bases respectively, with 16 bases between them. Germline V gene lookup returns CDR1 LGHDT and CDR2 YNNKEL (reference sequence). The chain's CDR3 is CASSQGTGRGGTQYF. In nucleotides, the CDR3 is TGTGCCAGCAGCCAAGGAACAGGGAGAGGAGGGACCCAGTACTTC.

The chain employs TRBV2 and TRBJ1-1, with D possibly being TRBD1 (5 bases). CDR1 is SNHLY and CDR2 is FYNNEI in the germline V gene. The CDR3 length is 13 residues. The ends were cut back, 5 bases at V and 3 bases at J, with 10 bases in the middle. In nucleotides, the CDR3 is TGTGCCAGCAGTCCTAGGGGCGACACTGAAGCTTTCTTT. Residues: CASSPRGDTEAFF. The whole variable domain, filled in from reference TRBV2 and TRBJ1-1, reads EPEVTQTPSHQVTQMGQEVILRCVPISNHLYFYWYRQILGQKVEFLVSFYNNEISEKSEIFDDQFSVERPDGSNFTLKIRSTKLEDSAMYFCASSPRGDTEAFFGQGTRLTVV.

This CDR3 is CASSERGIGYTF. The DNA for the CDR3 is TGTGCCAGCAGTGAAAGAGGGATTGGCTACACCTTC. The chain couples TRBV6-1 to TRBJ1-2; D gene ambiguous. The CDR3 has 12 amino acids. The germline gives CDR1 MNHNS, CDR2 SASEGT. The V end was cut by 2 bases, the J end by 7 bases, with 8 bases between.

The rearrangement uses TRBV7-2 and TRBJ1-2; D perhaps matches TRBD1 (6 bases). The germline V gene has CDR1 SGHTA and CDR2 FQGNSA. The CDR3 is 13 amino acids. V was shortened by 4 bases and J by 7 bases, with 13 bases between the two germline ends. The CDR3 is CASSSTGPSGYTF. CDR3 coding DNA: TGTGCCAGCAGCTCTACAGGGCCCTCTGGCTACACCTTC.

The CDR3 coding sequence is TGTGCCAGCAGCTTCCACAGGGAGAACACTGAAGCTTTCTTT. It codes for CASSFHRENTEAFF. J is TRBJ1-1 and V is TRBV7-8, with a weak D call TRBD1 (6 bases). The CDR3 runs 14 residues. Trimming took 3 bases from V and 1 from J, leaving 9 bases between them. Germline V CDR1 and CDR2: SGHVS, FQNEAQ.

The CDR3 nucleotides are TGTGCCAGCAGCCTCTGGGGGGAGCAGTACTTC. This gives the protein CASSLWGEQYF. This chain uses TRBV7-8 with TRBJ2-5; possible D gene TRBD2, 6 bases. Deletions cut 5 bases from V and 11 bases from J, with 12 bases between. CDR1 and CDR2 (germline): SGHVS, FQNEAQ. This CDR3 is built from 11 residues.

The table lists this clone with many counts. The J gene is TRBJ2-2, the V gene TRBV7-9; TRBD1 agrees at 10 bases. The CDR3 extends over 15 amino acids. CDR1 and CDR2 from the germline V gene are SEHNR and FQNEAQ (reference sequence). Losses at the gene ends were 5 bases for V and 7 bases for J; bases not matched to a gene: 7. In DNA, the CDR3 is TGTGCCAGCAGCCCCCGGGACAGGGGAATCGGGGAGCTGTTTTTT. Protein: CASSPRDRGIGELFF.

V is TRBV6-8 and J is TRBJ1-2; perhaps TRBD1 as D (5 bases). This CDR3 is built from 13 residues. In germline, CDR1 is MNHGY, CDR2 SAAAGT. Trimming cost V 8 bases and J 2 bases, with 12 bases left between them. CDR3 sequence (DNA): TGTGCCAGCGGAGGAGGGGAAAACTATGGCTACACCTTC. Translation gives CASGGGENYGYTF.

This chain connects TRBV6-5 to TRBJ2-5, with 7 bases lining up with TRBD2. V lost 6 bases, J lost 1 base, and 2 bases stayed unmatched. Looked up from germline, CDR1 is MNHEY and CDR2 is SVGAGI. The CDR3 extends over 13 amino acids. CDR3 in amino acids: CASRTSPQETQYF. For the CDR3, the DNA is TGTGCCAGCAGGACTAGCCCCCAAGAGACCCAGTACTTC.

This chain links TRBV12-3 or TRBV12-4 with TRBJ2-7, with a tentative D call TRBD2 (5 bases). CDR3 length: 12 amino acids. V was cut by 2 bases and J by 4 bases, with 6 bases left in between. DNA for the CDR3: TGTGCCAGCAGTTTACGGGGATACGAGCAGTACTTC. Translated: CASSLRGYEQYF.

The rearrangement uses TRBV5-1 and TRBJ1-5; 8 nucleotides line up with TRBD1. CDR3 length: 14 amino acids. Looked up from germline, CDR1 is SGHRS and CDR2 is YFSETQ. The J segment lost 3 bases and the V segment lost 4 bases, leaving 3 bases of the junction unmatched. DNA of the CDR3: TGCGCCAGCAGCCCGACAGGGGACAATCAGCCCCAGCATTTT. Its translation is CASSPTGDNQPQHF.

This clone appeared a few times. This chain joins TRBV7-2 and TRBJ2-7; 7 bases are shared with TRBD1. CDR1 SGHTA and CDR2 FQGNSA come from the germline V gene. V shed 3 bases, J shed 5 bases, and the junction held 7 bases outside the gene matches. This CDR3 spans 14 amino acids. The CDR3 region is CASSFDRVGHEQYF. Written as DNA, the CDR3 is TGTGCCAGCAGCTTTGACAGGGTGGGACACGAGCAGTACTTC.

The CDR3 coding sequence is TGCGCCAGCAGCCTAGGACTAGAGTCAGATACGCAGTATTTT. It codes for CASSLGLESDTQYF. The chain uses TRBV5-1 and TRBJ2-3, with 7 bases fitting TRBD2. This CDR3 is 14 amino acids long. With 4 bases clipped from V and 4 bases from J, the junction kept 6 bases outside the gene matches. Germline CDR1 SGHRS, CDR2 YFSETQ.

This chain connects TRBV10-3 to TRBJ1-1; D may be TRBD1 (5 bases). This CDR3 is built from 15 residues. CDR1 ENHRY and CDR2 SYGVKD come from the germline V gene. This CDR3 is CASGGFGGWDTEAFF. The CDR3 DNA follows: TGTGCAAGCGGGGGGTTTGGAGGGTGGGACACTGAAGCTTTCTTT.

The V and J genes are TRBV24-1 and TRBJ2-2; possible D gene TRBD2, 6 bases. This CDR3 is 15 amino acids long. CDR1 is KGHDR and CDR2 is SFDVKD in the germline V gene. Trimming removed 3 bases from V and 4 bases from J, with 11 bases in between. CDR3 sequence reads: CATSDRGASTGELFF. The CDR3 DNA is TGTGCCACCAGTGATCGCGGGGCAAGCACCGGGGAGCTGTTTTTT.

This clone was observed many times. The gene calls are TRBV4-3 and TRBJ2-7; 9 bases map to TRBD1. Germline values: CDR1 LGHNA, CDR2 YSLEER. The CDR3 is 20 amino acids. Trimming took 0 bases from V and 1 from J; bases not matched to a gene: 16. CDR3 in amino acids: CASSQDAYAIDRGKSYEQYF. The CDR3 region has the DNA TGCGCCAGCAGCCAAGATGCCTATGCAATCGACAGGGGGAAGTCCTACGAGCAGTACTTC.

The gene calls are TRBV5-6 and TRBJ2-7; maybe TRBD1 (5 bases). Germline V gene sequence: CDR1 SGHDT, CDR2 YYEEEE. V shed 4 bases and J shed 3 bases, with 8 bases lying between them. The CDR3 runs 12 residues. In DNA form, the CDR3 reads TGTGCCAGCAGCCATGACAGCTACGAGCAGTACTTC. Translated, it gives CASSHDSYEQYF.

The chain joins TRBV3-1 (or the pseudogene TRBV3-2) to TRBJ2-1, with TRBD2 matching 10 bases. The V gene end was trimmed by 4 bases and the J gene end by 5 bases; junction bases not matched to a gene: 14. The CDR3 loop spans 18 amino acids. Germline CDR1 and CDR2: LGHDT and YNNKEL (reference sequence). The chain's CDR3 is CASSPRAGGPLPDNEQFF. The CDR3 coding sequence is TGTGCCAGCAGCCCTCGAGCGGGGGGGCCCCTCCCCGACAATGAGCAGTTCTTC.

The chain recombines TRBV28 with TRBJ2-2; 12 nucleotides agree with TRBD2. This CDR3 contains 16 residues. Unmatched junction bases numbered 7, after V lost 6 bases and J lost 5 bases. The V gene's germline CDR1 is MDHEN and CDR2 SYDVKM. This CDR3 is CASSNPLAGGTGELFF. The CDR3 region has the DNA TGTGCCAGCAGCAACCCCCTAGCGGGGGGGACCGGGGAGCTGTTTTTT.

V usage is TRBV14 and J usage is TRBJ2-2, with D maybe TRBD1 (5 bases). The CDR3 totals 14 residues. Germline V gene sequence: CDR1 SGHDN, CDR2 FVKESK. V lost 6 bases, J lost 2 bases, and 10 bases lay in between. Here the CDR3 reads CASRYTGNTGELFF. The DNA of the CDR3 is TGTGCCAGCAGGTATACAGGAAACACCGGGGAGCTGTTTTTT.

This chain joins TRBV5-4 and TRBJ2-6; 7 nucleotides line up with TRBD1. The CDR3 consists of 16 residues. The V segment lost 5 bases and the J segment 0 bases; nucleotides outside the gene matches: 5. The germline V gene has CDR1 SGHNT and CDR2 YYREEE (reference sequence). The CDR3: CASRPGQPSGANVLTF. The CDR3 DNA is TGTGCCAGCAGGCCGGGACAGCCCTCTGGGGCCAACGTCCTGACTTTC.

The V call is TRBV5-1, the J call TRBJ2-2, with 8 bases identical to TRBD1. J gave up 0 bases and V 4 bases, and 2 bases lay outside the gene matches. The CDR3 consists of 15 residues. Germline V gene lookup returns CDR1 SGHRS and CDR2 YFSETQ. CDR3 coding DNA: TGCGCCAGCAGCGGACAGGGTACGAACACCGGGGAGCTGTTTTTT. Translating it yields CASSGQGTNTGELFF. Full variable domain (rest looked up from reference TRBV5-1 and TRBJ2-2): KAGVTQTPRYLIKTRGQQVTLSCSPISGHRSVSWYQQTPGQGLQFLFEYFSETQRNKGNFPGRFSGRQFSNSRSEMNVSTLELGDSALYLCASSGQGTNTGELFFGEGSRLTVL.

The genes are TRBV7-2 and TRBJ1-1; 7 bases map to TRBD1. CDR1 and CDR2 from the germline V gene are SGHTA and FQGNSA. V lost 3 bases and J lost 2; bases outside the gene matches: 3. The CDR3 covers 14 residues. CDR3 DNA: TGTGCCAGCAGCTTGACAGGGCGAAACACTGAAGCTTTCTTT. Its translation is CASSLTGRNTEAFF.

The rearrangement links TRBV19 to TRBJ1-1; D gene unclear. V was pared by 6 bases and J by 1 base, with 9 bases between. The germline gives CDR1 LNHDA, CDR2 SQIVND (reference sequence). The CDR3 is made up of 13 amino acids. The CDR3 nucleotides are TGTGCCAGTAGCGCGGGAAGGAACACTGAAGCTTTCTTT. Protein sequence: CASSAGRNTEAFF.

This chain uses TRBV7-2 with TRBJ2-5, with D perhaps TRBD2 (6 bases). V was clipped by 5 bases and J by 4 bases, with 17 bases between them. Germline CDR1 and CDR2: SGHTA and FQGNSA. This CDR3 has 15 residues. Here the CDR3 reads CASSPNGLEGETQYF. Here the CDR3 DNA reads TGTGCCAGCAGCCCTAACGGACTGGAGGGAGAGACCCAGTACTTC.

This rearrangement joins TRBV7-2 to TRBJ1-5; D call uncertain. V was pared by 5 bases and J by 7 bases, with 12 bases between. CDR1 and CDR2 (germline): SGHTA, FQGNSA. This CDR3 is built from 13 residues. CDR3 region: CASSPDPGQPQHF. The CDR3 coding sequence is TGTGCCAGCAGCCCCGATCCGGGACAGCCCCAGCATTTT.

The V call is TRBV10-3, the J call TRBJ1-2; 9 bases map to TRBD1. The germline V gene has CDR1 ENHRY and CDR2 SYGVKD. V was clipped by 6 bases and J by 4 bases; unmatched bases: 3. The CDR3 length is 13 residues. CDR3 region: CAIRGQGGYGYTF. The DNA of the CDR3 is TGTGCCATCAGGGGACAGGGCGGCTATGGCTACACCTTC.